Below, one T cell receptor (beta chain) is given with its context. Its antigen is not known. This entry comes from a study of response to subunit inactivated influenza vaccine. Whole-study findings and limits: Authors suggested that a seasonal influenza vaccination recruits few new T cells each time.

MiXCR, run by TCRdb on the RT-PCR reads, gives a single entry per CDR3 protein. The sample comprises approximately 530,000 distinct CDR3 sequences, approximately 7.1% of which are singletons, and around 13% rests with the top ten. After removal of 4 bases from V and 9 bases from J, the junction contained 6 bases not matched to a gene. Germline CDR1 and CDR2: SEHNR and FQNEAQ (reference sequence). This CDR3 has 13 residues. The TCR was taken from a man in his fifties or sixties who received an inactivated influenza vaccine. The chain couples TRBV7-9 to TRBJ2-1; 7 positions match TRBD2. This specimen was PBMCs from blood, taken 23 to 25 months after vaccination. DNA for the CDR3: TGTGCCAGCAGCTCGAGCGGGAAGGGTGAGCAGTTCTTC. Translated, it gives CASSSSGKGEQFF.